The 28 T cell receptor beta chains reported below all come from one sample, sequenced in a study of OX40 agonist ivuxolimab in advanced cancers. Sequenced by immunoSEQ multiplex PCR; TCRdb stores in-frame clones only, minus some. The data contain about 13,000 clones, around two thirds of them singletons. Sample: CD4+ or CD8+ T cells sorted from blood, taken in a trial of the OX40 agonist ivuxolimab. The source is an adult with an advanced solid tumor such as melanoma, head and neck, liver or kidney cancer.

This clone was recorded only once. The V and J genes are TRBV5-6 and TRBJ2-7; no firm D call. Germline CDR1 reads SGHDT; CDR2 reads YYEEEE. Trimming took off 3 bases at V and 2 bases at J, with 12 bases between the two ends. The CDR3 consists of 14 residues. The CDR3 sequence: CASSSPLTTYEQYF. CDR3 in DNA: TGTGCCAGCAGCTCCCCCCTAACTACCTACGAGCAGTACTTC.

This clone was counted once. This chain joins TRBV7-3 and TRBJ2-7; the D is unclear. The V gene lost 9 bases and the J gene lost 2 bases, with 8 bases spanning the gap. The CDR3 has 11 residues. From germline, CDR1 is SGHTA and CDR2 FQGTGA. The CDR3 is CARAYTYEQYF. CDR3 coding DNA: TGTGCCAGAGCCTATACCTACGAGCAGTACTTC.

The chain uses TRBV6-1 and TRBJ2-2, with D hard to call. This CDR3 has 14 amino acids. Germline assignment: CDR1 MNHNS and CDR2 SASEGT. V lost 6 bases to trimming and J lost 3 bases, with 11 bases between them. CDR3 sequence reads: CASSQLGDTGELFF. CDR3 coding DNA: TGTGCCAGCAGCCAGCTAGGAGACACCGGGGAGCTGTTTTTT.

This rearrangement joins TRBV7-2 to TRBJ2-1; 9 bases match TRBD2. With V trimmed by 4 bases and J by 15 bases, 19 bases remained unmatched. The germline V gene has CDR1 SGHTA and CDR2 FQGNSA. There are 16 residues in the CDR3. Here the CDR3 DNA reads TGTGCCAGCAGCTCCACAAACCCGGCCTTAGCGGGAGTAATGTTCTTC. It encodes CASSSTNPALAGVMFF.

In nucleotides, the CDR3 is TGTGCCAGCAGGGAGCGGGAGAGCTCCTACGAGCAGTACTTC. This encodes CASRERESSYEQYF. The gene calls are TRBV6-5 and TRBJ2-7; 8 nucleotides align to TRBD2. CDR3 length equals 14 residues. The V and J ends lost 6 bases and 0 bases, in that order; junction bases with no gene match: 4. CDR1 MNHEY and CDR2 SVGAGI come from the germline V gene.

CDR3 loop: CATSRELWGWNEQFF. The CDR3 coding sequence is TGTGCCACCAGCAGAGAACTGTGGGGTTGGAATGAGCAGTTCTTC. The chain uses TRBV15 and TRBJ2-1, with D uncertain. Trimming took 0 bases from V and 7 from J, leaving 13 bases between them. Germline lookup yields CDR1 LNHNV and CDR2 YYDKDF (reference sequence). CDR3 length: 15 residues. Full variable domain (outside the CDR3, taken from reference TRBV15 and TRBJ2-1): DAMVIQNPRYQVTQFGKPVTLSCSQTLNHNVMYWYQQKSSQAPKLLFHYYDKDFNNEADTPDNFQSRRPNTSFCFLDIRSPGLGDTAMYLCATSRELWGWNEQFFGPGTRLTVL.

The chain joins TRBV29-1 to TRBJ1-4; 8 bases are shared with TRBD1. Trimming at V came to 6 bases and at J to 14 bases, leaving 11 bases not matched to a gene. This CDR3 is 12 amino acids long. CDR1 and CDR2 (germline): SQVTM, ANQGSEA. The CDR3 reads CSVPGTGGRLFF. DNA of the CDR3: TGCAGCGTCCCCGGGACAGGAGGGCGTCTGTTTTTT.

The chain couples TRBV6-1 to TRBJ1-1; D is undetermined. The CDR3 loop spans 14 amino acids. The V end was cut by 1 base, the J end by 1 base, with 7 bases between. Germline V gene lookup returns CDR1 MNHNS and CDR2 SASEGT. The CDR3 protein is CASSEGPENTEAFF. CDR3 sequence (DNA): TGTGCCAGCAGTGAAGGTCCGGAGAACACTGAAGCTTTCTTT.

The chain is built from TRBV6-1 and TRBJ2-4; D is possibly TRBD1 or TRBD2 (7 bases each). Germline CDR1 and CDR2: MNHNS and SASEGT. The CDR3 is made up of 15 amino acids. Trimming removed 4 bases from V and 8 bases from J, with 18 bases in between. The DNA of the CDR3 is TGTGCCAGCAGTGCCAGGGGGGGTTTTCGGGACATTCAGTACTTC. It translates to CASSARGGFRDIQYF.

The CDR3 DNA follows: TGCGCCAGCAGTGTCGGGGGGCAGCTATCCTACGAGCAGTACTTC. Amino acids: CASSVGGQLSYEQYF. The rearrangement links TRBV5-1 to TRBJ2-7; TRBD2 might be the D (7 bases). The CDR3 has 15 amino acids. The germline V gene encodes CDR1 SGHRS and CDR2 YFSETQ. Trimming took off 5 bases at V and 1 base at J, with 16 bases between the two ends.

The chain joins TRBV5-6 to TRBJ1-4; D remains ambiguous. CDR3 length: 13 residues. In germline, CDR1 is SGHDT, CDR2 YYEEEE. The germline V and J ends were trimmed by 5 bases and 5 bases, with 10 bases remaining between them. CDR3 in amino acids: CASSLSENEKLFF. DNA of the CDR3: TGTGCCAGCAGTCTGTCTGAGAATGAAAAACTGTTTTTT.

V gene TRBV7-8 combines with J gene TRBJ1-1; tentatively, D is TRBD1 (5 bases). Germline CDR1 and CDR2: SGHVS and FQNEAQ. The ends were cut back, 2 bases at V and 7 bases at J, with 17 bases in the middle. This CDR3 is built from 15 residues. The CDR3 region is CASSLLPGSKGEAFF. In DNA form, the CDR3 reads TGTGCCAGCAGCTTACTGCCAGGGAGCAAAGGTGAAGCTTTCTTT.

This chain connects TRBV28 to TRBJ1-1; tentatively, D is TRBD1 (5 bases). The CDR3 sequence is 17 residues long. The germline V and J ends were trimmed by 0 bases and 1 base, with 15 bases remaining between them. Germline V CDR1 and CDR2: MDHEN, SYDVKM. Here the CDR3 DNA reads TGTGCCAGCAGTTTATGGCGGGCGAGCGGGACGAACACTGAAGCTTTCTTT. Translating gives CASSLWRASGTNTEAFF. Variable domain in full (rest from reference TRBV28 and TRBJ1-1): DVKVTQSSRYLVKRTGEKVFLECVQDMDHENMFWYRQDPGLGLRLIYFSYDVKMKEKGDIPEGYSVSREKKERFSLILESASTNQTSMYLCASSLWRASGTNTEAFFGQGTRLTVV.

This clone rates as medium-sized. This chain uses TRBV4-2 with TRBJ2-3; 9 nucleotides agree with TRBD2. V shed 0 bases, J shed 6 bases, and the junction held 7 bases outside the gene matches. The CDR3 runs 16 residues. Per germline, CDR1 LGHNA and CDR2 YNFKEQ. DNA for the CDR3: TGTGCCAGCAGCCAAGATCGTGGTAGCGGGAGTGATACGCAGTATTTT. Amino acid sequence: CASSQDRGSGSDTQYF.

This chain's CDR3 is CASSFGLGQYF. The CDR3, as DNA: TGTGCCAGCAGCTTCGGACTCGGGCAGTATTTT. The chain employs TRBV11-2 and TRBJ2-3; D might be TRBD2 (5 bases). Trimming shortened V by 3 bases and J by 11 bases, and 9 bases separated the two germline ends. In germline, CDR1 is SGHAT, CDR2 FQNNGV. This CDR3 spans 11 amino acids.

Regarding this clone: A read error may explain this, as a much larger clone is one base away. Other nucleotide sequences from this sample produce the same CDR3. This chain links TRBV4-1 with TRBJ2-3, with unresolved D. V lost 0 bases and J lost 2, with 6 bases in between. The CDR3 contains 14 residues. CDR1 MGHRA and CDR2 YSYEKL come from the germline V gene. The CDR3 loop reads CASSQDRNTDTQYF. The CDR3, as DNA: TGCGCCAGCAGCCAAGATCGGAACACAGATACGCAGTATTTT.

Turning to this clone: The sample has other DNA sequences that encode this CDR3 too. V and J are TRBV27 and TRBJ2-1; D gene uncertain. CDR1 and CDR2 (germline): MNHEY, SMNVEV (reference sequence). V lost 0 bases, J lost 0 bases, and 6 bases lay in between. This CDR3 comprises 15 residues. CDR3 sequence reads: CASSLSGSSYNEQFF. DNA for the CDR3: TGTGCCAGCAGTTTATCGGGCAGCTCCTACAATGAGCAGTTCTTC.

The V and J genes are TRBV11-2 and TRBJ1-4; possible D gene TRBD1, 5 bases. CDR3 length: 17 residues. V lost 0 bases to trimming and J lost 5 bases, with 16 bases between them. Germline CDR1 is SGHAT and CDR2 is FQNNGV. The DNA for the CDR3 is TGTGCCAGCAGCTTAGATCCGGGGGTGGAGGGGAATGAAAAACTGTTTTTT. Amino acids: CASSLDPGVEGNEKLFF.

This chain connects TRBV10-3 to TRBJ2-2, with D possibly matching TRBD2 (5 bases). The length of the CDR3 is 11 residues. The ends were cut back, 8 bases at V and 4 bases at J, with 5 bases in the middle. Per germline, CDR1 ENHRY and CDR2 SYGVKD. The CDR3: CAIGGTGELFF. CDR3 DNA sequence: TGTGCCATCGGAGGCACCGGGGAGCTGTTTTTT.

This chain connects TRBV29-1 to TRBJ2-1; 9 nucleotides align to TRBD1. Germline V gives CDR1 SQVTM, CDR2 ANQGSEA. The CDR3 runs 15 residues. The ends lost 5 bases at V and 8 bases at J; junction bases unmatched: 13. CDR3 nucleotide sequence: TGCAGCGTTATACAGGGGGCTTCTTCGTCGGATGAGCAGTTCTTC. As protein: CSVIQGASSSDEQFF.

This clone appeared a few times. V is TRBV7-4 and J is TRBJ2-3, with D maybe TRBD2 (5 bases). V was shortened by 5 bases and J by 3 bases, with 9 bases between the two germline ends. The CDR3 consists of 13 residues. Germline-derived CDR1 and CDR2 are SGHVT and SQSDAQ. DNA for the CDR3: TGTGCCAGCAGCGAGGGTGGGACAGATACGCAGTATTTT. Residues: CASSEGGTDTQYF.

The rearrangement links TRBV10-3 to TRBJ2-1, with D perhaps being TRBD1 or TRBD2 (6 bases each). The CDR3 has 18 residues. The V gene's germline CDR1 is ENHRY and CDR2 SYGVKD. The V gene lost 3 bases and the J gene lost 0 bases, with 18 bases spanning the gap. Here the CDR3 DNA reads TGTGCCATCAGTGAAACTCTTGAGGGGGGCGGCTCCTACAATGAGCAGTTCTTC. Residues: CAISETLEGGGSYNEQFF.

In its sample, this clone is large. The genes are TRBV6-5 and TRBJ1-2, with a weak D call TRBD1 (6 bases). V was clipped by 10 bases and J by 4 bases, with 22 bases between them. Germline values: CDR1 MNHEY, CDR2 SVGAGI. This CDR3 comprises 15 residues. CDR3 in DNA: TGTGCCACCCAGGTGGGAACAGGGACTAGCTATGGCTACACCTTC. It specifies CATQVGTGTSYGYTF.

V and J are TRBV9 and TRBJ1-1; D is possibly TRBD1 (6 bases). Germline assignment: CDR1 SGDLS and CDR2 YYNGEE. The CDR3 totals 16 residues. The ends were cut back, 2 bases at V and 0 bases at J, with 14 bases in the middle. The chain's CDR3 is CASSVQTGQMNTEAFF. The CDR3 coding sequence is TGTGCCAGCAGCGTCCAAACCGGACAGATGAACACTGAAGCTTTCTTT.

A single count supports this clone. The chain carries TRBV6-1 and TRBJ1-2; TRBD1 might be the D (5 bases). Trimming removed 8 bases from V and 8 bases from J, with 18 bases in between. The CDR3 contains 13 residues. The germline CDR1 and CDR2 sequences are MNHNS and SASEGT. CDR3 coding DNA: TGTGCCAGCTGGGACGGGGCCCGACGGGGCTACACCTTC. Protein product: CASWDGARRGYTF.

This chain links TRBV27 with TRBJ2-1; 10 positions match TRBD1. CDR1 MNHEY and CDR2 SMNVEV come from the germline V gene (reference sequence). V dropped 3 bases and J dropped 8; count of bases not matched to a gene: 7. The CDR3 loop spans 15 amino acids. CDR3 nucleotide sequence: TGTGCCAGCAGTTTCGGGACAGGGGTTTGGGATGAGCAGTTCTTC. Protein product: CASSFGTGVWDEQFF.

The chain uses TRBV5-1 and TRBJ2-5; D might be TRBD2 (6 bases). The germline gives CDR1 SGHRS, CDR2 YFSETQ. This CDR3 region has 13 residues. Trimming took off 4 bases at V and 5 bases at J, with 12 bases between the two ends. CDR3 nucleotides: TGCGCCAGCAGCCTAGTCGCGGGGGAGACCCAGTACTTC. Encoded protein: CASSLVAGETQYF. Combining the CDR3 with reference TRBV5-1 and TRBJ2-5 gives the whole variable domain KAGVTQTPRYLIKTRGQQVTLSCSPISGHRSVSWYQQTPGQGLQFLFEYFSETQRNKGNFPGRFSGRQFSNSRSEMNVSTLELGDSALYLCASSLVAGETQYFGPGTRLLVL.

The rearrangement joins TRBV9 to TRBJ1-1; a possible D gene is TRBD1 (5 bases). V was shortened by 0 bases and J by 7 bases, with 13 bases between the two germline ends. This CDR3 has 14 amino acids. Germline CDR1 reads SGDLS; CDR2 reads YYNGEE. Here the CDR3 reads CASSVVGVVDEAFF. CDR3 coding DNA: TGTGCCAGCAGCGTAGTGGGGGTTGTAGATGAAGCTTTCTTT.